The clone carrying this T cell receptor beta chain occurred a few times. Its antigen is as yet unknown. CDR3 length: 12 residues. V lost 2 bases, J lost 3 bases, and 5 bases lay in between. Germline CDR1 reads WNHNN; CDR2 reads SYGVQD (reference sequence). Constant-segment-primed 5'RACE gave TCR alpha and TCR beta cDNA libraries with sample barcodes and UMIs. TCRdb reanalysed the 5' RACE reads using MiXCR and keeps one entry per CDR3 protein. The data show about 250,000 distinct CDR3 sequences, under 20% seen once. This entry belongs to a study of T-cell memory formation after mild COVID-19. Turning to the study itself: Among the donors, TCR clusters were largely specific to each donor. Study outcomes and limitations: While clones contracting from day 15 to 85 were balanced between CD4 and CD8, later expanders leaned CD4+.

The material sequenced was PBMCs or a T cell subset sorted from them (not recorded which). The chain uses TRBV10-1 and TRBJ2-7, with unresolved D. The clonotype comes from a man between 18 and 35 years old who had mild COVID-19 (a few samples of this study predate the infection). Cell type and time point are not known. The CDR3 DNA reads TGCGCCAGCAGTGAGACCCTCTACGAGCAGTACTTC. This codes for CASSETLYEQYF.